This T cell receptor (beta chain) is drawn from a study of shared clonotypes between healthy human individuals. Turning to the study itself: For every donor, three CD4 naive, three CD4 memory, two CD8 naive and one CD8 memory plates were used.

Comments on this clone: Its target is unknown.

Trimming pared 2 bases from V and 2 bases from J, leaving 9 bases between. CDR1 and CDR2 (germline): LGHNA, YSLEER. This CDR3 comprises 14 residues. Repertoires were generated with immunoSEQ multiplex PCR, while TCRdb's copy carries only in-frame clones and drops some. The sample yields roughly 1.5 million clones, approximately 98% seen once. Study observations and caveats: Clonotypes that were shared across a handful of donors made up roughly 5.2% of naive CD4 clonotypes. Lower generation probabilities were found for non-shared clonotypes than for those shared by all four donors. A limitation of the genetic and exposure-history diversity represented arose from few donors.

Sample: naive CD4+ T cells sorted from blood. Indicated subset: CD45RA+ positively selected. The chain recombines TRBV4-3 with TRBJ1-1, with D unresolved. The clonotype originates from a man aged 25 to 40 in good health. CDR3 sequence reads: CASSQRMENTEAFF. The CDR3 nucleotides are TGCGCCAGCAGCCAACGTATGGAAAACACTGAAGCTTTCTTT.